This T cell receptor beta chain is drawn from a study of T cell responses to AZD1222 COVID-19 vaccine. Across the study: Samples with a second dose at about 4 or about 12 weeks were pooled together.

Study results and caveats: It was only 6 or 7 AZD1222 recipients who were seropositive at baseline.

This table comes from immunoSEQ multiplex PCR, and its TCRdb copy is limited to in-frame clones, with some not included. This repertoire shows 97,000 or so clones, about four fifths found once; its top ten account for about a sixth. As concerns this clone: Its cognate antigen is unknown.

V was cut by 2 bases and J by 0 bases, with 9 bases left in between. CDR1 and CDR2 from the germline V gene are KGHSH and LQKENI. This CDR3 is 15 amino acids long. The receptor was isolated from an adult in good health. The chain has TRBV18 and TRBJ2-3; D is possibly TRBD1 (6 bases). The specimen comprised peripheral blood, sampled on day 0 of AZD1222 vaccination. DNA of the CDR3: TGTGCCAGCTCACCAAACAGGGATAGCACAGATACGCAGTATTTT. It codes for CASSPNRDSTDTQYF.